These 20 T cell receptor beta chains share one sample of origin, sequenced in a study of response to subunit inactivated influenza vaccine. MiXCR, run by TCRdb on the RT-PCR reads, gives a single entry per CDR3 protein. The sample includes 800,000 or so distinct CDR3 sequences, 21% of them seen just once. The specimen comprised PBMCs from blood, sampled about 5 days after vaccination. The receptors come from a man aged 45-65 years who received an inactivated influenza vaccine.

V gene TRBV28 combines with J gene TRBJ2-1; D might be TRBD2 (6 bases). The CDR3 runs to 16 residues. V shed 1 base and J shed 3 bases, with 13 bases lying between them. In germline, CDR1 is MDHEN, CDR2 SYDVKM. For the CDR3, the DNA is TGTGCCAGCAGTTTATCTCCTGCGGACTACTACAATGAGCAGTTCTTC. Its protein is CASSLSPADYYNEQFF.

This clonotype was seen only a few times. The chain recombines TRBV7-6 with TRBJ2-7; 13 bases line up with TRBD2. This CDR3 has 17 amino acids. Germline trimming cut 6 bases from V and 0 bases from J; bases unmatched to any gene: 8. Per the germline V gene, CDR1 is SGHVS and CDR2 is FNYEAQ. This CDR3 is CASSATSGGSSSYEQYF. The CDR3 DNA reads TGTGCCAGCAGTGCGACTAGCGGGGGGTCGAGCTCCTACGAGCAGTACTTC.

There are a few counts of this clonotype. This sequence joins TRBV20-1 and TRBJ2-3, with 8 bases identical to TRBD2. Unmatched junction bases numbered 8, after V lost 5 bases and J lost 4 bases. Per the germline V gene, CDR1 is DFQATT and CDR2 is SNEGSKA (reference sequence). The CDR3 sequence is 14 residues long. The CDR3 bases are TGCAGTGCTCGGGGGGGCTTTTCTGCAGATACGCAGTATTTT. Protein product: CSARGGFSADTQYF.

The chain combines TRBV15 with TRBJ1-1; no clear D. The V end was cut by 9 bases, the J end by 4 bases, with 18 bases between. CDR3 length: 14 residues. Per germline, CDR1 LNHNV and CDR2 YYDKDF (reference sequence). CDR3 region: CATNSPSRGTEAFF. CDR3 in DNA: TGTGCCACGAACAGCCCTTCCCGGGGCACTGAAGCTTTCTTT.

The gene calls are TRBV20-1 and TRBJ2-1; the D is unclear. Germline CDR1 is DFQATT and CDR2 is SNEGSKA (reference sequence). This CDR3 region has 14 residues. Deletions cut 3 bases from V and 0 bases from J, with 9 bases between. This CDR3 is CSARSLSSYNEQFF. The CDR3 nucleotides are TGCAGTGCTAGGAGCCTGAGCTCCTACAATGAGCAGTTCTTC.

The chain uses TRBV20-1 and TRBJ2-7, with D unresolved. Germline V lookup: CDR1 DFQATT, CDR2 SNEGSKA (reference sequence). Trimming pared 3 bases from V and 7 bases from J, leaving 10 bases between. This CDR3 is built from 11 residues. In nucleotides, the CDR3 is TGCAGTGCTAGTACGGTTCGAGAGCAGTACTTC. This sequence encodes CSASTVREQYF.

The rearrangement uses TRBV7-6 and TRBJ1-1; a weak D match, TRBD1 (5 bases). CDR1 is SGHVS, CDR2 FNYEAQ, per germline. This CDR3 has 13 residues. V lost 5 bases to trimming and J lost 4 bases, with 11 bases between them. CDR3 in amino acids: CASSPRVGTEAFF. CDR3 DNA: TGTGCCAGCAGCCCCAGGGTGGGCACTGAAGCTTTCTTT.

This sequence joins TRBV14 and TRBJ2-7; tentatively, D is TRBD1 (6 bases). CDR1 and CDR2 (germline): SGHDN, FVKESK. The V end was cut by 1 base, the J end by 4 bases, with 8 bases between. The CDR3 extends over 13 amino acids. The CDR3 loop is CASSQVQGYEQYF. CDR3 in DNA: TGTGCCAGCAGCCAAGTACAGGGATACGAGCAGTACTTC.

This clonotype was recorded many times. The chain combines TRBV4-2 with TRBJ2-7; tentatively, D is TRBD2 (5 bases). Trimming cost V 0 bases and J 3 bases, with 12 bases left between them. The CDR3 runs to 15 residues. Germline V gene lookup returns CDR1 LGHNA and CDR2 YNFKEQ. Written as DNA, the CDR3 is TGTGCCAGCAGCCAAGATGATTCGGGGAGCTACGAGCAGTACTTC. Amino acids: CASSQDDSGSYEQYF.

This clonotype was detected many times. This sequence joins TRBV9 and TRBJ2-2; D is undetermined. The ends were cut back, 5 bases at V and 6 bases at J, with 8 bases in the middle. CDR1 is SGDLS and CDR2 is YYNGEE in the germline V gene. This CDR3 is 12 amino acids long. This chain's CDR3 is CASSVSAGELFF. CDR3 DNA sequence: TGTGCCAGCAGTGTGAGTGCCGGGGAGCTGTTTTTT.

The V and J genes are TRBV28 and TRBJ2-5; TRBD2 aligns across 12 bases. Germline trimming cut 5 bases from V and 1 base from J; bases unmatched to any gene: 8. The CDR3 runs to 17 residues. Per the germline V gene, CDR1 is MDHEN and CDR2 is SYDVKM. DNA of the CDR3: TGTGCCAGCAGTCCGCGCGGACTAGCGGGACCCCAAGAGACCCAGTACTTC. Its translation is CASSPRGLAGPQETQYF. The whole variable domain, remainder taken from reference TRBV28 and TRBJ2-5, is DVKVTQSSRYLVKRTGEKVFLECVQDMDHENMFWYRQDPGLGLRLIYFSYDVKMKEKGDIPEGYSVSREKKERFSLILESASTNQTSMYLCASSPRGLAGPQETQYFGPGTRLLVL.

The genes are TRBV20-1 and TRBJ2-2; TRBD2 might be the D (6 bases). V lost 2 bases, J lost 2 bases, and 15 bases lay in between. This CDR3 spans 16 amino acids. The V gene's germline CDR1 is DFQATT and CDR2 SNEGSKA (reference sequence). The CDR3: CSARNQRDFNTGELFF. In DNA, the CDR3 is TGCAGTGCTAGAAACCAAAGGGACTTCAACACCGGGGAGCTGTTTTTT.

This clonotype was detected only a few times. CDR3 bases: TGCGCCAGCAGCCCGGGGACTAGCGGACACCAAGAGACCCAGTACTTC. It codes for CASSPGTSGHQETQYF. The chain uses TRBV5-1 and TRBJ2-5; TRBD2 matches 11 bases. This CDR3 comprises 16 residues. The V gene end was trimmed by 4 bases and the J gene end by 0 bases; junction bases not matched to a gene: 5. Germline CDR1 SGHRS, CDR2 YFSETQ. Variable domain in full (rest from reference TRBV5-1 and TRBJ2-5): KAGVTQTPRYLIKTRGQQVTLSCSPISGHRSVSWYQQTPGQGLQFLFEYFSETQRNKGNFPGRFSGRQFSNSRSEMNVSTLELGDSALYLCASSPGTSGHQETQYFGPGTRLLVL.

This clonotype was counted at least ten times. The rearrangement joins TRBV12-3 or TRBV12-4 to TRBJ2-3; D may be TRBD1 (6 bases). The CDR3 is made up of 15 amino acids. Trimming shortened V by 7 bases and J by 0 bases, and 14 bases separated the two germline ends. CDR3 residues: CASTFGQLSTDTQYF. CDR3 in DNA: TGTGCCAGCACCTTCGGACAGCTAAGCACAGATACGCAGTATTTT.

This clonotype occurred a few times. The chain has TRBV6-5 and TRBJ1-6; TRBD1 might be the D (5 bases). The CDR3 covers 14 residues. Trimming took 2 bases from V and 10 from J, leaving 12 bases between them. Germline lookup yields CDR1 MNHEY and CDR2 SVGAGI. The CDR3: CASSYRGATSPLHF. CDR3 DNA: TGTGCCAGCAGTTACCGGGGCGCAACGTCACCCCTCCACTTT.

This clonotype was observed a handful of times. V usage is TRBV7-8 and J usage is TRBJ2-7; TRBD1 agrees at 7 bases. The CDR3 loop spans 13 amino acids. V lost 5 bases, J lost 5 bases, and 6 bases stayed unmatched. The germline V gene encodes CDR1 SGHVS and CDR2 FQNEAQ. This CDR3 reads CASSKTGRDEQYF. CDR3 sequence (DNA): TGTGCCAGCAGCAAGACAGGGCGCGACGAGCAGTACTTC. Looking up the rest from reference TRBV7-8 and TRBJ2-7 gives the full variable domain: GAGVSQSPRYKVAKRGQDVALRCDPISGHVSLFWYQQALGQGPEFLTYFQNEAQLDKSGLPSDRFFAERPEGSVSTLKIQRTQQEDSAVYLCASSKTGRDEQYFGPGTRLTVT.

V is TRBV28 and J is TRBJ2-7; TRBD1 matches 7 bases. This CDR3 comprises 15 residues. Losses at the gene ends were 0 bases for V and 5 bases for J; bases not matched to a gene: 7. In germline, CDR1 is MDHEN, CDR2 SYDVKM. The CDR3 nucleotides read TGTGCCAGCAGTTTATGGGACAGGCGCGGAAACGAGCAGTACTTC. Protein sequence: CASSLWDRRGNEQYF.

As DNA, the CDR3 is TGTGCCAGCAAGCCGGGACAGGGGTCTGGGGCCAACGTCCTGACTTTC. Protein product: CASKPGQGSGANVLTF. The chain has TRBV6-2 or TRBV6-3 and TRBJ2-6, with 10 bases aligning to TRBD1. The CDR3 is 16 residues long. Looked up from germline, CDR1 is MNHEY and CDR2 is SVGEGT. J gave up 1 base and V 7 bases, and 4 bases lay outside the gene matches.

As regards this clonotype: Compared with germline, one end of the junction differs, possibly owing to a read error. The V call is TRBV10-3, the J call TRBJ2-1; D perhaps matches TRBD1 (6 bases). CDR1 ENHRY and CDR2 SYGVKD come from the germline V gene. The CDR3 consists of 14 residues. The CDR3 DNA reads as TGTGCCATCAGTGCGGACAGTCGGTACAGTGAGCAGTTCTTC. Protein: CAISADSRYSEQFF.

The V call is TRBV20-1, the J call TRBJ2-7, with 11 nucleotides matching TRBD1. This CDR3 has 17 residues. CDR1 is DFQATT, CDR2 SNEGSKA, per germline (reference sequence). Trimming took 6 bases from V and 3 from J; bases not matched to a gene: 16. CDR3 coding DNA: TGCAGTGCGGTTAGGACAGGGGGCAAGTTTGGGATCTACGAGCAGTACTTC. Protein product: CSAVRTGGKFGIYEQYF.